Listed below are T cell receptor beta chains from one sample, sequenced in a study of blood T cell repertoires in COVID-19. Generated by immunoSEQ multiplex PCR, the TCRdb table keeps only in-frame clones and is missing some. The sample includes under 500,000 clones, around 89% seen only once; the top ten take 0.9% to 1.2%. Sequencing was carried out using PBMCs or T cells enriched from blood (not recorded which). The receptor source for this set is a man in his thirties or forties who had recovered from COVID-19. The CDR3 runs from the conserved cysteine through the conserved F or W. The D gene is left open where the match is weak. Clone size is stated in some rows and not others, as once, few, many or a class when expanded.

v_gene: TRBV19; j_gene: TRBJ2-7; d_gene: TRBD1; abundance: -; CDR3nt: TGTGCCAGTAGCCTCTGGGACAGCTACGAGCAGTACTTC; CDR3aa: CASSLWDSYEQYF
v_gene: TRBV27; j_gene: TRBJ1-5; d_gene: -; abundance: few; CDR3nt: TGTGCCAGCAGTTTGAAGAGTAGCAATCAGCCCCAGCATTTT; CDR3aa: CASSLKSSNQPQHF
v_gene: TRBV30; j_gene: TRBJ1-4; d_gene: -; abundance: -; CDR3nt: TGTGCCTGGAGTTCACAGAAGACAGCAACTAATGAAAAACTGTTTTTT; CDR3aa: CAWSSQKTATNEKLFF
v_gene: TRBV7-6; j_gene: TRBJ2-1; d_gene: TRBD2; abundance: -; CDR3nt: TGTGCCAGCAGCTTAGTACTAGCGGAAAACAATGAGCAGTTCTTC; CDR3aa: CASSLVLAENNEQFF
v_gene: TRBV7-9; j_gene: TRBJ2-2; d_gene: -; abundance: -; CDR3nt: TGTGCCAGCAGCTTAGTAGATAACACCGGGGAGCTGTTTTTT; CDR3aa: CASSLVDNTGELFF
v_gene: TRBV10-2; j_gene: TRBJ2-1; d_gene: TRBD2; abundance: -; CDR3nt: TGCGCCAGCGCCGGGACTAGCGGGAACCATGAGCAGTTCTTC; CDR3aa: CASAGTSGNHEQFF
v_gene: TRBV28; j_gene: TRBJ1-1; d_gene: TRBD1; abundance: -; CDR3nt: TGTGCCAGCGGTACAGGGGTAGCTTTCTTT; CDR3aa: CASGTGVAFF
v_gene: TRBV19; j_gene: TRBJ2-7; d_gene: TRBD1; abundance: -; CDR3nt: TGTGCCAGTAGTATGATGGCAGGGGGCGAGCAGTACTTC; CDR3aa: CASSMMAGGEQYF
v_gene: TRBV18; j_gene: TRBJ1-5; d_gene: -; abundance: -; CDR3nt: TGTGCCAGCTCTCCGGGAAGCAATCAGCCCCAGCATTTT; CDR3aa: CASSPGSNQPQHF
v_gene: TRBV7-2; j_gene: TRBJ2-1; d_gene: -; abundance: -; CDR3nt: TGTGCCAGCAGCTTCTCCCCTGCTAGCGCCTACAATGAGCAGTTCTTC; CDR3aa: CASSFSPASAYNEQFF
v_gene: TRBV30; j_gene: TRBJ1-1; d_gene: -; abundance: once; CDR3nt: TGTGCCTGGACTTTTACAGGGAACACTGAAGCTTTCTTT; CDR3aa: CAWTFTGNTEAFF
v_gene: TRBV5-1; j_gene: TRBJ2-5; d_gene: TRBD2; abundance: -; CDR3nt: TGCGCCAGCAGCTTGTCTCCGGGAGGGCCTGGGGAGACCCAGTACTTC; CDR3aa: CASSLSPGGPGETQYF
v_gene: TRBV7-3; j_gene: TRBJ2-1; d_gene: -; abundance: -; CDR3nt: TGTGCCAGCAGCTTACAACAGAGCTCCTACAATGAGCAGTTCTTC; CDR3aa: CASSLQQSSYNEQFF
v_gene: TRBV28; j_gene: TRBJ2-5; d_gene: TRBD2; abundance: -; CDR3nt: TGTGCCAGCAGTCCTCGTCCTAGCGGGAGAGAGACCCAGTACTTC; CDR3aa: CASSPRPSGRETQYF
v_gene: TRBV13; j_gene: TRBJ2-7; d_gene: TRBD2; abundance: -; CDR3nt: TGTGCCAGCAGCTTCGGTCTAGCGGGATCCCTGGAGCAGTACTTC; CDR3aa: CASSFGLAGSLEQYF
v_gene: TRBV5-1; j_gene: TRBJ1-2; d_gene: -; abundance: -; CDR3nt: TGCGCCAGCAGCTTCCCCCAAGAGGTGCCGGGAGGCTACACCTTC; CDR3aa: CASSFPQEVPGGYTF
v_gene: TRBV7-8; j_gene: TRBJ1-5; d_gene: -; abundance: -; CDR3nt: TGTGCCAGCAGCCCAAATCGGGGAGGCGGACAGCCCCAGCATTTT; CDR3aa: CASSPNRGGGQPQHF
v_gene: TRBV2; j_gene: TRBJ1-4; d_gene: TRBD1; abundance: -; CDR3nt: TGTGCCAGCAGGGAAGGCGACAGGGGATTCTCTAAACTGTTTTTT; CDR3aa: CASREGDRGFSKLFF
v_gene: TRBV6-1; j_gene: TRBJ1-5; d_gene: -; abundance: -; CDR3nt: TGTGCCAGCAGTGAAGTCCAGGAAGATCAGCCCCAGCATTTT; CDR3aa: CASSEVQEDQPQHF
v_gene: TRBV5-4; j_gene: TRBJ2-7; d_gene: TRBD2; abundance: -; CDR3nt: TGTGCCAGCAGCTTAACTAGCGGGAGAGACTACGACTTC; CDR3aa: CASSLTSGRDYDF
v_gene: TRBV6-1; j_gene: TRBJ1-4; d_gene: TRBD1; abundance: -; CDR3nt: TGTGCCAGCAGTGCCCGACAGGGACATCGAGAAAAACTGTTTTTT; CDR3aa: CASSARQGHREKLFF
v_gene: TRBV4-1; j_gene: TRBJ1-1; d_gene: TRBD1; abundance: -; CDR3nt: TGCGCCAGCAGGGACAGGGGCATGAACACTGAAGCTTTCTTT; CDR3aa: CASRDRGMNTEAFF
v_gene: TRBV29-1; j_gene: TRBJ2-1; d_gene: -; abundance: -; CDR3nt: TGCAGCGTTGATAGGCGGGGACTCTACAATGAGCAGTTCTTC; CDR3aa: CSVDRRGLYNEQFF
v_gene: TRBV4-1; j_gene: TRBJ1-4; d_gene: -; abundance: -; CDR3nt: TGCGCCAGCAGCCAAGTTGCGGAAAAACTGTTTTTT; CDR3aa: CASSQVAEKLFF
v_gene: TRBV5-1; j_gene: TRBJ1-5; d_gene: TRBD1; abundance: -; CDR3nt: TGCGCCAGCAGCCTGACAGGGGTTAGCAATCAGCCCCAGCATTTT; CDR3aa: CASSLTGVSNQPQHF
v_gene: TRBV20-1; j_gene: TRBJ1-2; d_gene: -; abundance: -; CDR3nt: TGCAGTGCTGCTTCAGGTGGCTACACCTTC; CDR3aa: CSAASGGYTF
v_gene: TRBV7-9; j_gene: TRBJ2-1; d_gene: TRBD1; abundance: -; CDR3nt: TGTGCCAGCAGCTTCAGCCGGGACAGGGGGTCCTACAATGAGCAGTTCTTC; CDR3aa: CASSFSRDRGSYNEQFF
v_gene: TRBV7-2; j_gene: TRBJ1-2; d_gene: TRBD1; abundance: -; CDR3nt: TGTGCCAGCGGTAGAGGACAGGGGGCCAGTGGCTACACCTTC; CDR3aa: CASGRGQGASGYTF
v_gene: TRBV6-5; j_gene: TRBJ2-5; d_gene: -; abundance: -; CDR3nt: TGTGCCAGCAGTTCCACGGACAGTCAAGAGACCCAGTACTTC; CDR3aa: CASSSTDSQETQYF
v_gene: TRBV28; j_gene: TRBJ2-4; d_gene: TRBD2; abundance: -; CDR3nt: TGTGCCAGCAGCGCGCTGGGGACTAGCGGAGCCAAAAACATTCAGTACTTC; CDR3aa: CASSALGTSGAKNIQYF
v_gene: TRBV28; j_gene: TRBJ2-5; d_gene: TRBD1; abundance: -; CDR3nt: TGTGCCGGGGCGACAGGGCGAGAGACCCAGTACTTC; CDR3aa: CAGATGRETQYF
v_gene: TRBV20-1; j_gene: TRBJ2-2; d_gene: -; abundance: -; CDR3nt: TGCAGTGCTTCCTACACCGGGGAGCTGTTTTTT; CDR3aa: CSASYTGELFF
v_gene: TRBV30; j_gene: TRBJ2-5; d_gene: -; abundance: -; CDR3nt: TGTGCCTGGAGTGTATCAGACTGGGAGACCCAGTACTTC; CDR3aa: CAWSVSDWETQYF
v_gene: TRBV3-1/TRBV3-2; j_gene: TRBJ2-7; d_gene: -; abundance: -; CDR3nt: TGTGCCAGCAGCCAAGGGCTAGCATCTTCCTACGAGCAGTACTTC; CDR3aa: CASSQGLASSYEQYF
v_gene: TRBV11-2; j_gene: TRBJ2-7; d_gene: -; abundance: -; CDR3nt: TGTGCCAGCAGCCCAAAAGGCGGGGCACCCTCGAGGGAGCAGTACTTC; CDR3aa: CASSPKGGAPSREQYF
v_gene: TRBV27; j_gene: TRBJ2-1; d_gene: TRBD1; abundance: -; CDR3nt: TGTGCCAGCAGCCACCCGGGACAGGGTTCCTACAATGAGCAGTTCTTC; CDR3aa: CASSHPGQGSYNEQFF
v_gene: TRBV6-5; j_gene: TRBJ1-1; d_gene: TRBD1; abundance: -; CDR3nt: TGTGCCAGCAGGCCCGGGACAGGAGGAAAGCAAGCTTTCTTT; CDR3aa: CASRPGTGGKQAFF
v_gene: TRBV27; j_gene: TRBJ1-2; d_gene: TRBD1; abundance: -; CDR3nt: TGTGCCAGCAGTTTGAAGGGACAGGGGGATGGCTACACCTTC; CDR3aa: CASSLKGQGDGYTF
v_gene: TRBV5-6; j_gene: TRBJ2-3; d_gene: TRBD2; abundance: -; CDR3nt: TGTGCCAGCAGCTTCAGCGGGAGGGGCGCAGATACGCAGTATTTT; CDR3aa: CASSFSGRGADTQYF
v_gene: TRBV28; j_gene: TRBJ1-5; d_gene: -; abundance: -; CDR3nt: TGTGCCAGCAGTTTTGGGGCTTATAGCAATCAGCCCCAGCATTTT; CDR3aa: CASSFGAYSNQPQHF
v_gene: TRBV5-1; j_gene: TRBJ2-7; d_gene: -; abundance: -; CDR3nt: TGCGCCAGCACCTTAGCGGGGACAGGAGCGGGGGAGCAGTACTTC; CDR3aa: CASTLAGTGAGEQYF
v_gene: TRBV29-1; j_gene: TRBJ2-7; d_gene: TRBD2; abundance: -; CDR3nt: TGCAGCGTTTTCCTGACTAGCAGTTACGAGCAGTACTTC; CDR3aa: CSVFLTSSYEQYF
v_gene: TRBV20-1; j_gene: TRBJ1-1; d_gene: -; abundance: -; CDR3nt: TGCAGTGCCCCCCTGAGCACTGAAGCTTTCTTT; CDR3aa: CSAPLSTEAFF
v_gene: TRBV2; j_gene: TRBJ1-3; d_gene: TRBD1; abundance: -; CDR3nt: TGTGCCAGCAGGGCTCGACAGGGGGCAGACACCATATATTTT; CDR3aa: CASRARQGADTIYF
v_gene: TRBV5-1; j_gene: TRBJ2-7; d_gene: TRBD1; abundance: -; CDR3nt: TGCGCCAGCAGGCTCCACGGCGGGACAGGGGACTACGAGCAGTACTTC; CDR3aa: CASRLHGGTGDYEQYF
v_gene: TRBV11-2; j_gene: TRBJ2-2; d_gene: -; abundance: -; CDR3nt: TGTGCCAGCAGCTATACTACGGGGTTCACCGGGGAGCTGTTTTTT; CDR3aa: CASSYTTGFTGELFF
v_gene: TRBV4-1; j_gene: TRBJ2-7; d_gene: -; abundance: -; CDR3nt: TGCGCCAGCAGCCCCATCTACCCGGGGTCTGGCTACGAGCAGTACTTC; CDR3aa: CASSPIYPGSGYEQYF
v_gene: TRBV5-1; j_gene: TRBJ2-6; d_gene: -; abundance: once; CDR3nt: TGCGCCAGCAGCTTGTATGGTCCCGACGGGTCTGGGGCCAACGTCCTGACTTTC; CDR3aa: CASSLYGPDGSGANVLTF